The 3 T cell receptor beta chains in this list originate from one sample, sequenced in a study of identical twins. MiXCR, run by TCRdb on the 5' RACE reads, gives a single entry per CDR3 protein. The sample holds more than 600,000 distinct CDR3 sequences, 15% to 20% seen once. The sample was also linked to a second study, of T cells expressing NK-cell markers.

Sequenced sample: PBMCs. The receptors stem from a woman aged 18-29 years in good health.

This clonotype was observed a handful of times. The chain carries TRBV5-1 and TRBJ2-7; possibly TRBD1 for D (6 bases). The germline CDR1 and CDR2 sequences are SGHRS and YFSETQ. With 0 bases removed from V and 2 bases from J, the gap between germline ends came to 18 bases. The CDR3 is made up of 17 amino acids. CDR3 sequence: CASSLEYWTDRPYEQYF. For the CDR3, the DNA is TGCGCCAGCAGCTTGGAATATTGGACAGATCGTCCCTACGAGCAGTACTTC.

The chain combines TRBV12-3 or TRBV12-4 with TRBJ2-1; 11 bases are a match to TRBD2. This CDR3 has 15 amino acids. The V and J ends lost 7 bases and 4 bases, in that order; junction bases with no gene match: 6. The CDR3 bases are TGTGCCAGCACCCTAGCGGGGGGTGCTTACAATGAGCAGTTCTTC. Its protein product is CASTLAGGAYNEQFF.

The J gene is TRBJ1-1, the V gene TRBV12-3 or TRBV12-4; D remains unclear. This CDR3 region has 12 residues. The V end lost 2 bases, the J end lost 6 bases, and 7 bases lay between the germline ends. CDR3 sequence reads: CASSLYTAEAFF. For the CDR3, the DNA is TGTGCCAGCAGTTTATATACGGCTGAAGCTTTCTTT.